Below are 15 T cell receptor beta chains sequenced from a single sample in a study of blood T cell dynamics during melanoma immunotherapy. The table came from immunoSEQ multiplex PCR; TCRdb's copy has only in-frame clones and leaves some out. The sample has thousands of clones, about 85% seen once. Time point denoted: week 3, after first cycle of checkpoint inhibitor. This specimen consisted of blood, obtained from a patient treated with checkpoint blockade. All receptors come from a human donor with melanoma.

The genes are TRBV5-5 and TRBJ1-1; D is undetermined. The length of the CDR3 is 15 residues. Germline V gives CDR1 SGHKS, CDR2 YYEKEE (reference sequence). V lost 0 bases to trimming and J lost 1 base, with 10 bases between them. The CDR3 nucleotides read TGTGCCAGCAGCTTGGGCTATTTAGGGAACACTGAAGCTTTCTTT. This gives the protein CASSLGYLGNTEAFF. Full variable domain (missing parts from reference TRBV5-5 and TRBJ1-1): DAGVTQSPTHLIKTRGQQVTLRCSPISGHKSVSWYQQVLGQGPQFIFQYYEKEERGRGNFPDRFSARQFPNYSSELNVNALLLGDSALYLCASSLGYLGNTEAFFGQGTRLTVV.

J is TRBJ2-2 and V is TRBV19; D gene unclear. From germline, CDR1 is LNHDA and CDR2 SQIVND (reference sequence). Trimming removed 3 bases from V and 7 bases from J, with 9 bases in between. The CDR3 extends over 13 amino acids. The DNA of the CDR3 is TGTGCCAGTAGTATCGACTGGATCGGGGAGCTGTTTTTT. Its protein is CASSIDWIGELFF.

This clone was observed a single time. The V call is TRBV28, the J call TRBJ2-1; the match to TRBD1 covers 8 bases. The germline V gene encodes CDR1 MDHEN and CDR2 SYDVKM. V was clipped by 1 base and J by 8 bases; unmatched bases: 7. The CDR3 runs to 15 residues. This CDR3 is CASSLSVQGAHEQFF. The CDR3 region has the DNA TGTGCCAGCAGTTTATCTGTGCAGGGGGCCCATGAGCAGTTCTTC.

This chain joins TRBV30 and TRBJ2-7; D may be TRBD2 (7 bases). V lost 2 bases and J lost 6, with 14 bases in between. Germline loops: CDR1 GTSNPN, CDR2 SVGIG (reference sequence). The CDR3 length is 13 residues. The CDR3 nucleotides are TGTGCCTGGAGTTCAAGAGGGGGGGCCGAGCAGTACTTC. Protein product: CAWSSRGGAEQYF.

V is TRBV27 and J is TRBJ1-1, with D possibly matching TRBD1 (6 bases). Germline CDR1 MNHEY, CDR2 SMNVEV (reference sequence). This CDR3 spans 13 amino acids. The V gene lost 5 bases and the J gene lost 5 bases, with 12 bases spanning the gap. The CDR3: CASSRRGSTEAFF. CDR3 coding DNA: TGTGCCAGCAGTCGCAGGGGAAGTACTGAAGCTTTCTTT.

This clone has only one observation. CDR3 sequence: CASSPTTGSTGELFF. The CDR3 region has the DNA TGTGCCAGCAGTCCCACCACAGGGAGCACCGGGGAGCTGTTTTTT. This chain joins TRBV2 and TRBJ2-2, with D tentatively TRBD1 (6 bases). V was cut by 5 bases and J by 4 bases, with 14 bases left in between. The CDR3 has 15 residues. Germline V gene sequence: CDR1 SNHLY, CDR2 FYNNEI.

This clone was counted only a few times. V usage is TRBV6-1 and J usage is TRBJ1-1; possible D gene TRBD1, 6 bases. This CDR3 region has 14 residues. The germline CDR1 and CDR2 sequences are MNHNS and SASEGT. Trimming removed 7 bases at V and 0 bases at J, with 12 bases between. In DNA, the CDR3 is TGTGCCAGCAAGGCAGGGGCTCTGAACACTGAAGCTTTCTTT. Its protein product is CASKAGALNTEAFF.

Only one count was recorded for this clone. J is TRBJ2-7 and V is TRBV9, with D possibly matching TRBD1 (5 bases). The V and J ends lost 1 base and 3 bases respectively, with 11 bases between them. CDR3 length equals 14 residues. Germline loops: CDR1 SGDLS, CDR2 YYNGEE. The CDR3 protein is CASSVHGASYEQYF. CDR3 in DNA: TGTGCCAGCAGCGTACATGGGGCTAGCTACGAGCAGTACTTC.

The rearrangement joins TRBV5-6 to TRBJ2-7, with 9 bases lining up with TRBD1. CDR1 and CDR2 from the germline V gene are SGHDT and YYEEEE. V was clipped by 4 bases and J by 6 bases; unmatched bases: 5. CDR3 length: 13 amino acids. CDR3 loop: CASSPGTGFEQYF. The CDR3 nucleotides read TGTGCCAGCAGCCCTGGGACAGGGTTCGAGCAGTACTTC.

Here the CDR3 reads CASSRGDSPWDQPQHF. CDR3 in DNA: TGTGCCAGTAGTAGGGGGGACAGTCCCTGGGATCAGCCCCAGCATTTT. The V call is TRBV19, the J call TRBJ1-5; 7 bases align to TRBD1. With V trimmed by 4 bases and J by 5 bases, 11 bases remained unmatched. Germline V gene sequence: CDR1 LNHDA, CDR2 SQIVND (reference sequence). The CDR3 consists of 16 residues.

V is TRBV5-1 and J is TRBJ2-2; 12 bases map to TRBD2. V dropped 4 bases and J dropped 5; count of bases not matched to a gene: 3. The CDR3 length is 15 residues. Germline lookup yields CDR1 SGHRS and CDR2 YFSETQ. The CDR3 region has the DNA TGCGCCAGCAGCCCGCTAGCGGGGGGGACCGGGGAGCTGTTTTTT. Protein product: CASSPLAGGTGELFF. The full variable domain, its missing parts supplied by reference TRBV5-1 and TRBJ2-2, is KAGVTQTPRYLIKTRGQQVTLSCSPISGHRSVSWYQQTPGQGLQFLFEYFSETQRNKGNFPGRFSGRQFSNSRSEMNVSTLELGDSALYLCASSPLAGGTGELFFGEGSRLTVL.

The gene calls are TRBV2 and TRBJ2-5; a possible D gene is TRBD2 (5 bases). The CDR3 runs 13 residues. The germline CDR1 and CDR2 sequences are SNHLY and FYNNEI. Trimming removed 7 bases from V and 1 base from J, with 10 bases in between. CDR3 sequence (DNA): TGTGCCAGCAAAAGGAGGCCCCAAGAGACCCAGTACTTC. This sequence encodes CASKRRPQETQYF.

The CDR3 sequence is CASSLLAGGHNEQFF. CDR3 DNA sequence: TGTGCCAGCAGCCTCCTGGCGGGTGGGCACAATGAGCAGTTCTTC. This chain joins TRBV27 and TRBJ2-1; a possible D gene is TRBD2 (5 bases). This CDR3 has 15 residues. The V and J ends lost 6 bases and 5 bases respectively, with 17 bases between them. Germline CDR1 is MNHEY and CDR2 is SMNVEV (reference sequence).

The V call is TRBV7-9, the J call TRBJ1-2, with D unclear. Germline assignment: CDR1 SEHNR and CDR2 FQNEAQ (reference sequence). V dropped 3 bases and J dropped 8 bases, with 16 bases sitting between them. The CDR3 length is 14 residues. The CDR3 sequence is CASSFDTISMGYTF. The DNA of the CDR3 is TGTGCCAGCAGCTTCGACACTATCTCTATGGGCTACACCTTC. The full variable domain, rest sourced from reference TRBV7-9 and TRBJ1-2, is DTGVSQNPRHKITKRGQNVTFRCDPISEHNRLYWYRQTLGQGPEFLTYFQNEAQLEKSRLLSDRFSAERPKGSFSTLEIQRTEQGDSAMYLCASSFDTISMGYTFGSGTRLTVV.

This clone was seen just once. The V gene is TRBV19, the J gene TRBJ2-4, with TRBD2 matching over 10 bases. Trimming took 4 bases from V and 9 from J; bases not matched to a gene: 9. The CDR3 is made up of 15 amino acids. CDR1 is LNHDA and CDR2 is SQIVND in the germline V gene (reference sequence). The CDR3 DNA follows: TGTGCCAGTAGTAGAGCGGGAGGGCCCGACGGCATTCAGTACTTC. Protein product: CASSRAGGPDGIQYF.